The subject of this entry is one TCR beta chain. This sample stems from a study of blood T cell repertoires in COVID-19. Study details: Acute and convalescent COVID-19 specimens originated in the United States, Italy and Spain.

Trimming at V came to 4 bases and at J to 2 bases, leaving 7 bases not matched to a gene. In germline, CDR1 is SGHTS, CDR2 YDEGEE. CDR3 length: 16 amino acids. Authors' data handling: Estimation of nucleated cell counts relied on the amplification of reference gene primers. Only in-frame clones appear in the TCRdb table, and some are missing; sequencing was by immunoSEQ multiplex PCR. D and trimming come from the DNA, and the V and J calls and clone size come from that table. Among 100,000 to 120,000 clones listed, nearly 90% were seen once. The material sequenced was peripheral blood. V and J are TRBV5-8 and TRBJ2-3; 10 nucleotides line up with TRBD1. This sequence was found in a human donor in a cohort sampled during active COVID-19. CDR3 DNA sequence: TGTGCCAGCAGCGAGGGACAGGGGATAATCACAGATACGCAGTATTTT. It is translated as CASSEGQGIITDTQYF.